This T cell receptor beta chain was captured in a study of cytomegalovirus exposure and HLA in healthy donors (dated by TCRdb to about 2017). Study-wide context: An earlier analysis of 587 of the donors reported approximately 260 Gb of sequence data and 117 million unique TCR beta sequences obtained from about 179 million T cells. An early release covering roughly 600 HLA-typed donors comprised 250 to 350 gigabases of sequencing data and around 80 million unique TCR sequences. The genetic ancestry cluster associated with self-reported Caucasian donors included roughly 84% of the 300 to 400 genotyped donors. The study aimed to test whether cataloging public T cell receptors could reveal signatures of past pathogen exposure. The T cell repertoires of under 750 subjects were profiled by immunosequencing and related to cytomegalovirus serostatus. In addition to the first cohort of 666 subjects, a separate validation cohort of over 90 different subjects was used. To predict cytomegalovirus infection status, the study combined high-throughput TCR immunosequencing, statistical association of individual TCRs with disease status, and machine learning. In a later analysis, previously published TCR beta repertoires from several hundred donors were re-analyzed and high-resolution HLA genotyping was added so that TCR occurrence patterns could be studied. In the later analysis, no new phenotypic data were used to find candidate immune exposures; instead, reliance was placed on TCR beta sequences and their occurrence across donors. An earlier analysis of approximately 580 of the donors used high-throughput TCR beta sequencing to judge whether each TCR beta V gene segment behaved as functional or pseudogenic. Alongside the repertoire data, information on donor age, sex, ethnicity and CMV serostatus was compiled. A later genetic analysis used genome-wide SNP genotypes for 398 of the 666 donors, treating that subset as a discovery cohort. All discovery cohort repertoires had been generated using a single sequencing platform. Class I and class II HLA loci were covered by the typing at four-digit resolution. The number of typed donors differed by locus: 629-630 for A, B, C, DRB1 and DQB1; 500 to 550 for DQA1; some 590 for DPA1; and some 470 for DPB1. Several DR-DQ haplotypes were treated as single units for association and clustering because of strong linkage in the cohort. Among under 450 genotyped donors of the cohort, an average of about 240,000 unique TCR beta nucleotide sequences were sequenced per donor, roughly 20% of them non-productive. Study-wide findings and limitations: The authors suggested that the approach could potentially be generalized to other disease states and immunological phenotypes. A later analysis found that HLA-associated TCR beta chains were more clonally expanded and had lower generation probabilities than equally common non-associated chains. A later genetic analysis reported fewer N-insertions in productive TCRs among donors in an Asian-associated ancestry cluster than the approximately 670-donor mean. Linkage disequilibrium might explain the correlated functional status among segregating V segments, but an unknown experimental factor could not be ruled out. When HLA alleles, especially DR and DQ, strongly co-occurred, TCR associations were difficult to assign to individual alleles. According to a later analysis, parvovirus B19, influenza, CMV and Epstein-Barr virus appeared linked to several top co-occurrence clusters. Sequencing depth was assumed to be roughly uniform across donors in the presence/absence analyses, though that assumption may not hold. Immune exposure information for the cohort was limited to CMV serostatus. In vitro tests confirmed that three of the cytomegalovirus-associated TCR beta chains recognize cytomegalovirus antigens. This cohort had only TCR beta chains sequenced, and the lack of alpha or paired-chain data limited which features could be detected. Most TCR sequences were seen in very few donors, while some public TCRs were found in many individuals. Because counts were too low, 15 to 20 rarely observed V segments, including chromosome 9 orphons, were left out of the earlier analysis of some 600 of the donors. An association between a missense DCLRE1C variant and V-gene and J-gene trimming of TCR beta chains was found in a later genetic analysis and replicated in an independent cohort. A further reported finding was that TCR beta sequences accurately predicted the HLA-A and HLA-B alleles for most subjects in the first cohort. A group of highly shared sequence variants was considered likely to be a technical artifact of the sequencing pipeline. Because HLA typing was unavailable for some donors at each locus, only the typed subset was used in association tests. In the study, 150 to 200 TCR beta chains were listed as associated with cytomegalovirus. Some IMGT-functional V segments, including TRBV6-2 and TRBV6-3, could not be told apart with the 87-base-pair reads, so those segments were excluded. A later analysis associated 15,000 to 20,000 TCR beta sequences with specific HLA alleles at a false discovery rate of 0.05. Most CMV-associated TCR beta chains appeared to be HLA-restricted in a later analysis, and the HLA associations seemed to be driven largely by CMV exposure. Cytomegalovirus status was reported to be diagnosed by the classifier with high specificity and sensitivity in both the original and validation cohorts. In an earlier analysis of more than 450 of the donors, most TCR beta V segments were observed in productive rearrangements about 87% or about 30% of the time, broadly matching IMGT annotations. A later analysis found that TCR association rates varied across HLA loci, with DRB1 alleles showing the most associated TCRs and HLA-C alleles the fewest.

Libraries were made using the immunoSEQ multiplex PCR assay. For the multiplex PCR, a mixture combining 60 forward primers for TCR Vbeta segments and 13 reverse primers for TCR Jbeta segments was used. A multiplex PCR assay on genomic DNA amplified the CDR3 region of rearranged TCR beta genes. The Illumina HiSeq System was used to sequence the amplified TCR beta libraries as 87-base-pair reads. Turning to the authors' computational methods: A later analysis counted around 72 million unique TCR beta chains across the 640 or so repertoires, and some 11 million of these chains were shared by at least two donors. Raw reads were error-corrected and collapsed into unique sequences by a nearest-neighbor algorithm in which closely related sequences were merged to remove PCR and sequencing errors. To assign V, D and J gene segments, CDR3 sequences were aligned to IMGT reference sequences. Each retained sequence needed at least a six-nucleotide match to both a V gene segment and a J gene segment. Rearrangements were called productive when the CDR3 lacked stop codons and stayed in frame with V and J; all others were non-productive. Following IMGT convention, CDR3 was defined as the stretch from the second conserved V-encoded cysteine up to the conserved J-encoded phenylalanine. In an earlier analysis of 550 to 650 of the donors, sequences lacking an unambiguous match to a single V gene segment were excluded. An earlier analysis of 587 of the donors classified V segments as functional when productive rearrangements were above 56.7% and as segregating when the standard deviation between donors was above 5%. To diagnose cytomegalovirus status from the catalog of TCR beta chain sequences, a statistical classification framework was built. In a later analysis, TCR nucleotide sequences were compared against IMGT/GENE-DB human TR gene sequences so that V and J genes could be assigned. Using the TCRdist pipeline, a later analysis assigned CDR3 sequences along with most-parsimonious VDJ recombination scenarios. In a later analysis, every TCR beta chain was defined by the combination of its CDR3 amino acid sequence and its V-gene family, and reads without a unique V-gene family were dropped. A later analysis removed 500 to 600 highly shared, low-generation-probability nucleotide sequences to deal with suspected cross-contamination and a sequencing artifact. For each public chain, a later analysis derived a clonal expansion index from normalized ranks of inferred template counts within each repertoire. In a later analysis, generation probabilities were computed using a VDJ recombination model fitted to out-of-frame rearrangements, and the results were checked against IGoR. Hypergeometric tests were used in a later analysis to score TCR-TCR, TCR-HLA and TCR-CMV co-occurrence, with a repertoire-size bias correction applied to the TCR pairs. In a later analysis, false discovery rates were estimated by permuting HLA or CMV assignments 20 times. In a later analysis, co-occurring TCRs were grouped using DBSCAN, and TCRdist sequence similarity was added for clustering within HLA-allele-positive subsets. Co-occurrence clustering excluded repertoires with fewer than 30,000 or more than 120,000 public chains, plus five with anomalous nucleotide sharing. This immuneACCESS table, as held by TCRdb, lists in-frame sequences with V and J called but not all clones. Of the missing ones, under half trace to an unresolved V gene in checked studies; the others have no known cause. From that table come the V and J calls and clone size; the DNA was used to work out D and trimming. Counted in this sample were fewer than 200,000 clones; around 80% of them appeared once. The top ten hold under 2.5% of the sample.

V drops 1 base and J drops 5 bases, leaving 7 bases in between. The CDR3 numbers 13 residues from cysteine through phenylalanine. Of the read, only the CDR3 DNA is kept; its 39 bases are in frame from base 1. Per the germline V gene, SGHRS is the CDR1 and YFSETQ is the CDR2. On this clone: Its cognate antigen has yet to be identified. No qualities accompany the bases; no much larger clone lies one base away.

The cohort consisted of 666 healthy bone marrow donors. At the time of sampling, every cohort member was nominally healthy, though immune exposures that went unrecorded were likely present. The donor tested CMV seronegative, placing the donor among the 350 to 400 seronegative members of the cohort. Each donor provided a peripheral blood sample, and peripheral blood mononuclear cells were used for TCR beta sequencing. The Qiagen DNeasy Blood Extraction Kit was used to extract genomic DNA from the blood cell samples. Sequenced sample: PBMCs. The sequence is built from TRBV5-1 and TRBJ2-1; a weak D assignment points to TRBD1 (6 bases agree). This TCR was sampled from a man in his forties in good health and CMV-seronegative. The CDR3 reads CASSLNRDNEQFF. The DNA sequence is as follows: TGCGCCAGCAGCTTGAACAGGGACAATGAGCAGTTCTTC.